The 26 T cell receptor beta chains given below trace back to one sample, sequenced in a study of CD8+CD57+ T cells in acquired aplastic anemia. All sequencing subjects had displayed CD8+CD57+ cell expansion on flow cytometry. It was genomic DNA that served as the template for profiling TCR beta VDJ and CDR3. MiXCR, applied by TCRdb to the reads, yields one record per CDR3 protein. This sample has about 150,000 distinct CDR3 sequences; around half occur once, and the top ten carry 2.5% to 4%. Sequencing was performed on sorted CD4+, CD8+, or CD8+CD57+ T cells (not recorded which) from PBMCs. The receptors shown here come from a human donor with aplastic anemia.

The table lists this clonotype with many counts. The V call is TRBV9, the J call TRBJ2-3, with D possibly matching TRBD1 (5 bases). This CDR3 region has 15 residues. With 0 bases removed from V and 1 base from J, the gap between germline ends came to 9 bases. Germline V gives CDR1 SGDLS, CDR2 YYNGEE. Written as DNA, the CDR3 is TGTGCCAGCAGCGTAGGGGGCTTGGGCACAGATACGCAGTATTTT. Translated, it gives CASSVGGLGTDTQYF.

The chain carries TRBV24-1 and TRBJ2-7; 7 positions agree with TRBD1. V was clipped by 7 bases and J by 7 bases; unmatched bases: 6. Looked up from germline, CDR1 is KGHDR and CDR2 is SFDVKD. CDR3 size: 12 residues. This CDR3 is CATSDRVDEQYV. In DNA form, the CDR3 reads TGTGCCACCAGCGACAGGGTAGATGAGCAGTACGTC.

This clonotype has only a few counts. The chain couples TRBV6-5 to TRBJ2-7; 9 positions agree with TRBD2. Germline V gives CDR1 MNHEY, CDR2 SVGAGI. The CDR3 length is 15 residues. The junction had 10 bases not matched to a gene; V was cut back by 3 bases and J by 7 bases. The CDR3 DNA reads as TGTGCCAGCAGTTATGGGACTAGCCCGGGGCGAGAGCAGTACTTC. The encoded protein is CASSYGTSPGREQYF.

The rearrangement joins TRBV19 to TRBJ2-7, with 7 bases identical to TRBD1. The germline CDR1 and CDR2 sequences are LNHDA and SQIVND (reference sequence). The CDR3 contains 13 residues. With V trimmed by 9 bases and J by 2 bases, 7 bases remained unmatched. CDR3 region: CASSATGTYEQYF. The CDR3 DNA follows: TGTGCCAGCTCCGCGACAGGGACCTACGAGCAGTACTTC.

In its sample, this clonotype was seen many times. The chain has TRBV20-1 and TRBJ2-5; D may correspond to TRBD1 or TRBD2 (5 bases each). The CDR3 totals 14 residues. The V end lost 3 bases, the J end lost 5 bases, and 16 bases lay between the germline ends. Looked up from germline, CDR1 is DFQATT and CDR2 is SNEGSKA (reference sequence). The CDR3: CSASPLGGRETQYF. Written as DNA, the CDR3 is TGCAGTGCTAGCCCCCTTGGGGGACGGGAGACCCAGTACTTC.

The chain has TRBV2 and TRBJ2-7; D perhaps matches TRBD1 (5 bases). Deletions cut 5 bases from V and 6 bases from J, with 5 bases between. There are 10 residues in the CDR3. The germline gives CDR1 SNHLY, CDR2 FYNNEI. CDR3 sequence: CASSQGEQYF. The CDR3 DNA follows: TGTGCCAGCAGTCAGGGCGAGCAGTACTTC. The full variable domain, rest sourced from reference TRBV2 and TRBJ2-7, is EPEVTQTPSHQVTQMGQEVILRCVPISNHLYFYWYRQILGQKVEFLVSFYNNEISEKSEIFDDQFSVERPDGSNFTLKIRSTKLEDSAMYFCASSQGEQYFGPGTRLTVT.

The chain joins TRBV20-1 to TRBJ2-7; 11 nucleotides agree with TRBD2. This CDR3 region has 21 residues. Germline V lookup: CDR1 DFQATT, CDR2 SNEGSKA (reference sequence). The junction had 25 bases not matched to a gene; V was cut back by 3 bases and J by 3 bases. The CDR3, as DNA: TGCAGTGCTAGGAAACCTCCCAGAATTACTAGCGGGGGACCCACAAACTACGAGCAGTACTTC. Its protein is CSARKPPRITSGGPTNYEQYF.

The table lists this clonotype with many counts. The chain joins TRBV12-3 or TRBV12-4 to TRBJ2-1, with no clear D. The CDR3 spans 11 residues. V was clipped by 5 bases and J by 8 bases, with 7 bases between them. The CDR3 DNA reads as TGTGCCAGCAGTCCCAAGTATGAGCAGTTCTTC. This sequence encodes CASSPKYEQFF.

At least ten counts were recorded for this clonotype. The chain is built from TRBV7-9 and TRBJ1-4, with TRBD1 as a possible D gene (5 bases). The CDR3 consists of 15 residues. Germline CDR1 SEHNR, CDR2 FQNEAQ (reference sequence). Trimming pared 8 bases from V and 4 bases from J, leaving 17 bases between. The CDR3 DNA sequence: TGTGCCAGCCAGGGCGGATCGGGGAGTAATGAAAAACTGTTTTTT. Amino acid sequence: CASQGGSGSNEKLFF.

The chain uses TRBV12-3 or TRBV12-4 and TRBJ1-1; 7 nucleotides align to TRBD1. Losses at the gene ends were 6 bases for V and 1 base for J; bases not matched to a gene: 8. This CDR3 comprises 15 residues. The CDR3 loop is CASRTQGVGNTEAFF. The DNA for the CDR3 is TGTGCCAGCAGAACCCAGGGGGTTGGGAACACTGAAGCTTTCTTT.

The CDR3 sequence is CASSIAGAGTEAFF. DNA of the CDR3: TGTGCCAGTAGTATAGCCGGGGCCGGCACTGAAGCTTTCTTT. The genes are TRBV19 and TRBJ1-1, with D perhaps TRBD1 (5 bases). The V and J ends lost 1 base and 4 bases respectively, with 10 bases between them. The CDR3 totals 14 residues. Germline V gene data show CDR1 as LNHDA and CDR2 as SQIVND (reference sequence). Filled out from reference TRBV19 and TRBJ1-1, the complete variable domain reads DGGITQSPKYLFRKEGQNVTLSCEQNLNHDAMYWYRQDPGQGLRLIYYSQIVNDFQKGDIAEGYSVSREKKESFPLTVTSAQKNPTAFYLCASSIAGAGTEAFFGQGTRLTVV.

This clonotype was counted a few times. The chain combines TRBV7-2 with TRBJ2-7; 9 bases align to TRBD1. Germline trimming cut 3 bases from V and 6 bases from J; bases unmatched to any gene: 0. CDR3 length: 12 residues. Germline lookup yields CDR1 SGHTA and CDR2 FQGNSA. The DNA of the CDR3 is TGTGCCAGCAGCTTGACAGGGGGCGAGCAGTACTTC. This translates into CASSLTGGEQYF.

At least ten counts were recorded for this clonotype. The rearrangement links TRBV6-5 to TRBJ2-7; D is uncertain. The CDR3 spans 12 residues. Germline V gene lookup returns CDR1 MNHEY and CDR2 SVGAGI. The V and J ends lost 2 bases and 6 bases respectively, with 8 bases between them. The CDR3 DNA is TGTGCCAGCAGTTACCTAGGCAGCGAGCAGTACGTC. Its protein is CASSYLGSEQYV.

This clonotype was recorded at least ten times. The chain is built from TRBV11-2 and TRBJ2-1; 14 bases are shared with TRBD2. The germline V gene encodes CDR1 SGHAT and CDR2 FQNNGV. The V and J ends lost 4 bases and 4 bases, in that order; junction bases with no gene match: 6. The CDR3 contains 17 residues. CDR3 nucleotides: TGTGCCAGCAGCTCCGGACTAGCGGGAGGAAAGTACAATGAGCAGTTCTTC. Translation: CASSSGLAGGKYNEQFF.

Regarding this clonotype: A much bigger clone sits one base away, suggesting this may be a read error. This chain uses TRBV6-1 with TRBJ1-2; perhaps TRBD1 as D (6 bases). V was shortened by 4 bases and J by 0 bases, with 15 bases between the two germline ends. Germline V gene sequence: CDR1 MNHNS, CDR2 SASEGT. The CDR3 is 16 residues long. The CDR3: CASSATGIHANYGYTF. In nucleotides, the CDR3 is TGTGCCAGCAGTGCCACAGGGATTCATGCTAACTATGGCTACACCTTC.

On this clonotype: One junction end disagrees with the germline gene, perhaps due to a read error. The V and J genes are TRBV2 and TRBJ1-6; 7 nucleotides line up with TRBD1. Germline values: CDR1 SNHLY, CDR2 FYNNEI. This CDR3 comprises 15 residues. The CDR3: CASSTGQVDNSPPHF. In nucleotides, the CDR3 is TGTGCCAGCAGTACAGGACAGGTCGACAATTCACCCCCCCACTTT.

This clonotype occurred a few times. A clone one base away is much larger, so this may be a read error. The V call is TRBV9, the J call TRBJ2-5; D is perhaps TRBD2 (6 bases). The V end lost 4 bases, the J end lost 4 bases, and 20 bases lay between the germline ends. Germline V CDR1 and CDR2: SGDLS, YYNGEE. The CDR3 runs to 16 residues. The CDR3 bases are TGTGCCAGCAGCTCTCACGCCGGGAGTAGCGCAGAGACCCAGTACTTC. Protein: CASSSHAGSSAETQYF.

Ten or more counts support this clonotype. The J gene is TRBJ2-2, the V gene TRBV19; the match to TRBD2 covers 7 bases. V shed 3 bases and J 4 bases; nucleotides not matched to a gene: 5. This CDR3 is 15 amino acids long. The V gene's germline CDR1 is LNHDA and CDR2 SQIVND (reference sequence). The DNA for the CDR3 is TGTGCCAGTAGTATGTGGGAGGGTCTCACCGGGGAGCTGTTTTTT. It specifies CASSMWEGLTGELFF.

The chain carries TRBV7-2 and TRBJ2-7; TRBD2 aligns across 7 bases. Trimming removed 4 bases from V and 2 bases from J; junction bases left unmatched: 5. The CDR3 sequence is 14 residues long. Per the germline V gene, CDR1 is SGHTA and CDR2 is FQGNSA. The CDR3 bases are TGTGCCAGCAGCTACTCTAGCGGAGCCTACGAGCAGTACTTC. It is translated as CASSYSSGAYEQYF.

This clonotype was seen a single time. The chain links TRBV2 to TRBJ1-2; D is possibly TRBD1 (5 bases). The CDR3 is 15 residues long. Germline-derived CDR1 and CDR2 are SNHLY and FYNNEI. The V end lost 5 bases, the J end lost 2 bases, and 15 bases lay between the germline ends. The CDR3 here is CASSFSGLPNYGYTF. The CDR3 DNA is TGTGCCAGCAGTTTCTCGGGACTGCCCAACTATGGCTACACCTTC.

The genes are TRBV7-9 and TRBJ1-2; 8 bases are shared with TRBD1. Germline V gene sequence: CDR1 SEHNR, CDR2 FQNEAQ (reference sequence). The CDR3 covers 15 residues. The trim removed 5 bases at V and 6 bases at J, leaving 11 bases unmatched. In DNA form, the CDR3 reads TGTGCCAGCAGCCCTCGACAGGGGACAACTGATGGCTACACCTTC. Protein product: CASSPRQGTTDGYTF.

The V call is TRBV11-2, the J call TRBJ2-6; D uncertain. Looked up from germline, CDR1 is SGHAT and CDR2 is FQNNGV. The CDR3 consists of 15 residues. V lost 6 bases and J 0 bases, leaving 9 bases between the germline ends. The CDR3 DNA follows: TGTGCCAGCAGGGGTTCAGTCTCTGGGGCCAACGTCCTGACTTTC. It is translated as CASRGSVSGANVLTF.

This clonotype counts as medium-sized. The chain has TRBV7-9 and TRBJ2-6; D is uncertain. Germline CDR1 SEHNR, CDR2 FQNEAQ (reference sequence). The germline V and J ends were trimmed by 0 bases and 3 bases, with 0 bases remaining between them. CDR3 length equals 13 residues. Written as DNA, the CDR3 is TGTGCCAGCAGCTTAGCTGGGGCCAACGTCCTGACTTTC. Encoded protein: CASSLAGANVLTF.

About this clonotype: An end of the junction does not agree with germline; a read error may underlie this. V usage is TRBV10-3 and J usage is TRBJ1-4; tentatively, D is TRBD1 (5 bases). Germline CDR1 and CDR2: ENHRY and SYGVKD. The CDR3 covers 14 residues. The CDR3 region is CAISPRQLYENLFF. CDR3 DNA: TGTGCCATCAGCCCGAGACAGCTGTATGAAAATCTGTTTTTT.

The chain employs TRBV7-2 and TRBJ1-1; weak D call: TRBD1 (5 bases). Trimming left V 10 bases short and J 11 bases short, with 14 bases between. The CDR3 sequence is 10 residues long. From germline, CDR1 is SGHTA and CDR2 FQGNSA. The CDR3 bases are TGTGCCACCCGACAGAGCGTGGCTTTCTTT. This codes for CATRQSVAFF.

There are a few counts of this clonotype. V gene TRBV29-1 combines with J gene TRBJ2-1; D is unclear. Trimming took 8 bases from V and 9 from J, leaving 14 bases between them. The CDR3 is made up of 11 amino acids. CDR1 and CDR2 from the germline V gene are SQVTM and ANQGSEA. The CDR3 region is CSPTTAAEQFF. The CDR3 nucleotides are TGCAGCCCCACGACGGCGGCTGAGCAGTTCTTC.